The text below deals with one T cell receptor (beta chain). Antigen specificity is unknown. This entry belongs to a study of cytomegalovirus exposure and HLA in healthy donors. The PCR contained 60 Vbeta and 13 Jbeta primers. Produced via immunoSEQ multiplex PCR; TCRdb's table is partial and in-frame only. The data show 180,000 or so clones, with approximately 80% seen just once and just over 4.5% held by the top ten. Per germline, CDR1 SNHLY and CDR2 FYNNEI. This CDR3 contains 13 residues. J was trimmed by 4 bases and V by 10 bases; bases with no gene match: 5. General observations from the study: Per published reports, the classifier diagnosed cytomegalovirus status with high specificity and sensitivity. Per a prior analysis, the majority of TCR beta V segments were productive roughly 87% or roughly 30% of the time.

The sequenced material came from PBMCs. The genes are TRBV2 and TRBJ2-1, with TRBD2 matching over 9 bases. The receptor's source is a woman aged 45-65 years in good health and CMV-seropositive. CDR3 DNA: TGTGCCATCGGACTAGCGCAATACAATGAGCAGTTCTTC. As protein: CAIGLAQYNEQFF.